Following are 24 T cell receptor beta chains from one sample sequenced in a study of CD8+ T cells in alopecia areata. After isolation, RNA underwent reverse transcription to generate cDNA as the sequencing template. Generated by immunoSEQ multiplex PCR, the TCRdb table keeps only in-frame clones and is missing some. The sample carries 15,000 to 20,000 clones, over 50% recorded once. The sample's treatment: oral pan-JAK inhibitor, 5-10 mg twice daily. Researchers gathered lesional scalp punch biopsies and peripheral blood from patients with alopecia areata. This specimen was skin, taken at week 4, from a patient treated with tofacitinib. These receptors all stem from a human donor with alopecia areata.

The V call is TRBV7-8, the J call TRBJ2-3; perhaps D is TRBD1 or TRBD2 (5 bases each). The CDR3 sequence is 15 residues long. Trimming shortened V by 5 bases and J by 0 bases, and 12 bases separated the two germline ends. Germline CDR1 is SGHVS and CDR2 is FQNEAQ. In DNA form, the CDR3 reads TGTGCCAGCAGCCCCGGGACCGAAAGCACAGATACGCAGTATTTT. Translation: CASSPGTESTDTQYF. The full variable domain, with the rest looked up from reference TRBV7-8 and TRBJ2-3, is GAGVSQSPRYKVAKRGQDVALRCDPISGHVSLFWYQQALGQGPEFLTYFQNEAQLDKSGLPSDRFFAERPEGSVSTLKIQRTQQEDSAVYLCASSPGTESTDTQYFGPGTRLTVL.

In this sample, this clone turned up a few times. CDR3 coding DNA: TGCGCCAGCAGCCAAGTTCGTTATAGCAATCAGCCCCAGCATTTT. It specifies CASSQVRYSNQPQHF. V usage is TRBV4-1 and J usage is TRBJ1-5; D remains unclear. The CDR3 is 15 residues long. Trimming shortened V by 1 base and J by 0 bases, and 7 bases separated the two germline ends. Germline V gene data show CDR1 as MGHRA and CDR2 as YSYEKL.

DNA of the CDR3: TGTGCCAGCAGCCGGGACACGGTCCAAGAGACCCAGTACTTC. Amino acid sequence: CASSRDTVQETQYF. This chain uses TRBV5-5 with TRBJ2-5, with D perhaps TRBD1 (6 bases). This CDR3 spans 14 amino acids. Germline V gene data show CDR1 as SGHKS and CDR2 as YYEKEE (reference sequence). The V end was cut by 4 bases, the J end by 1 base, with 11 bases between. Full variable domain (remainder filled in from reference TRBV5-5 and TRBJ2-5): DAGVTQSPTHLIKTRGQQVTLRCSPISGHKSVSWYQQVLGQGPQFIFQYYEKEERGRGNFPDRFSARQFPNYSSELNVNALLLGDSALYLCASSRDTVQETQYFGPGTRLLVL.

The chain links TRBV11-2 to TRBJ1-5, with 10 bases matching TRBD1. J lost 0 bases, V lost 5 bases, and 10 bases had no gene match. CDR3 length equals 18 residues. Germline V gives CDR1 SGHAT, CDR2 FQNNGV. CDR3 sequence (DNA): TGTGCCAGCAGCAAGGGACAGGGGATGTTCTTTAGCAATCAGCCCCAGCATTTT. Translation: CASSKGQGMFFSNQPQHF. Full variable domain (missing parts from reference TRBV11-2 and TRBJ1-5): EAGVAQSPRYKIIEKRQSVAFWCNPISGHATLYWYQQILGQGPKLLIQFQNNGVVDDSQLPKDRFSAERLKGVDSTLKIQPAKLEDSAVYLCASSKGQGMFFSNQPQHFGDGTRLSIL.

The count of this clone is one. CDR3 sequence: CASSLRQGGGEQYF. Here the CDR3 DNA reads TGTGCCAGCAGTTTACGGCAGGGAGGTGGCGAGCAGTACTTC. The rearrangement joins TRBV28 to TRBJ2-7, with TRBD2 as a possible D gene (6 bases). Germline assignment: CDR1 MDHEN and CDR2 SYDVKM. The V gene lost 2 bases and the J gene lost 6 bases, with 14 bases spanning the gap. The CDR3 is 14 amino acids. Combining the CDR3 with reference TRBV28 and TRBJ2-7 gives the whole variable domain DVKVTQSSRYLVKRTGEKVFLECVQDMDHENMFWYRQDPGLGLRLIYFSYDVKMKEKGDIPEGYSVSREKKERFSLILESASTNQTSMYLCASSLRQGGGEQYFGPGTRLTVT.

This clone turned up a few times. The V call is TRBV10-3, the J call TRBJ2-5, with TRBD1 matching over 8 bases. CDR3 length equals 13 residues. Germline V gene lookup returns CDR1 ENHRY and CDR2 SYGVKD. The V segment lost 11 bases and the J segment 11 bases; nucleotides outside the gene matches: 16. DNA of the CDR3: TGTGCCTCTACTGACAGGGGCCCGGATGAGCAGTACTTC. It yields the protein CASTDRGPDEQYF.

The chain employs TRBV28 and TRBJ2-7; the match to TRBD2 covers 8 bases. With 7 bases clipped from V and 5 bases from J, the junction kept 7 bases outside the gene matches. The CDR3 extends over 13 amino acids. CDR1 MDHEN and CDR2 SYDVKM come from the germline V gene. This chain's CDR3 is CASTLAGGHEQYF. The DNA of the CDR3 is TGTGCCAGCACCCTCGCGGGGGGCCACGAGCAGTACTTC.

This clone was picked up a small number of times. The chain carries TRBV28 and TRBJ1-1; no reliable D call. Trimming took off 6 bases at V and 2 bases at J, with 10 bases between the two ends. The germline V gene has CDR1 MDHEN and CDR2 SYDVKM. CDR3 size: 13 residues. The CDR3 is CASSFSLNTEAFF. CDR3 in DNA: TGTGCCAGCAGCTTCAGTTTAAACACTGAAGCTTTCTTT.

This clone was picked up a small number of times. The CDR3 bases are TGCGCCAGCAGCCAAGTAGATCTTATATCGTTTGATGAGCAGTTCTTC. As protein: CASSQVDLISFDEQFF. The chain is built from TRBV4-3 and TRBJ2-1, with D uncertain. V dropped 1 base and J dropped 8 bases, with 18 bases sitting between them. There are 16 residues in the CDR3. Germline V gene lookup returns CDR1 LGHNA and CDR2 YSLEER.

The chain carries TRBV4-1 and TRBJ1-1; D might be TRBD1 (5 bases). Germline CDR1 reads MGHRA; CDR2 reads YSYEKL. The V end lost 2 bases, the J end lost 8 bases, and 12 bases lay between the germline ends. The CDR3 consists of 13 residues. The CDR3 region has the DNA TGCGCCAGCAGCCAAAGGAGGGGACTGGAAGCTTTCTTT. As protein: CASSQRRGLEAFF.

By sample share, this clone is medium-sized. The chain joins TRBV7-2 to TRBJ2-1; a weak D match, TRBD2 (5 bases). The CDR3 is 15 residues long. Germline assignment: CDR1 SGHTA and CDR2 FQGNSA. V was trimmed by 4 bases and J by 5 bases, leaving 15 bases between them. In DNA form, the CDR3 reads TGTGCCAGCAGCTACCCAGGTCCTAGCAACAATGAGCAGTTCTTC. Translating it yields CASSYPGPSNNEQFF.

The chain recombines TRBV9 with TRBJ1-2, with D uncertain. The V gene's germline CDR1 is SGDLS and CDR2 YYNGEE. This CDR3 has 14 residues. Trimming took 3 bases from V and 5 from J, leaving 14 bases between them. The CDR3 DNA sequence: TGTGCCAGCAGCGCAAAAATAGAAGGATATGGCTACACCTTC. Amino acids: CASSAKIEGYGYTF. Looking up the rest from reference TRBV9 and TRBJ1-2 gives the full variable domain: DSGVTQTPKHLITATGQRVTLRCSPRSGDLSVYWYQQSLDQGLQFLIQYYNGEERAKGNILERFSAQQFPDLHSELNLSSLELGDSALYFCASSAKIEGYGYTFGSGTRLTVV.

This rearrangement joins TRBV7-2 to TRBJ2-7; D ambiguous. Germline assignment: CDR1 SGHTA and CDR2 FQGNSA. The V end lost 3 bases, the J end lost 0 bases, and 9 bases lay between the germline ends. The CDR3 spans 14 residues. The CDR3 coding sequence is TGTGCCAGCAGCTTGTCGACTTCCTCCTACGAGCAGTACTTC. Translation gives CASSLSTSSYEQYF.

The table lists this clone with a few counts. V usage is TRBV2 and J usage is TRBJ2-5, with D possibly being TRBD1 or TRBD2 (6 bases each). CDR1 is SNHLY, CDR2 FYNNEI, per germline. Trimming pared 3 bases from V and 0 bases from J, leaving 11 bases between. The CDR3 has 15 amino acids. In DNA, the CDR3 is TGTGCCAGCAGTGACAGGGGAGGCTACCAAGAGACCCAGTACTTC. Encoded protein: CASSDRGGYQETQYF.

The gene calls are TRBV7-9 and TRBJ2-3, with D unclear. The CDR3 totals 12 residues. Trimming removed 4 bases from V and 1 base from J, with 3 bases in between. Germline lookup yields CDR1 SEHNR and CDR2 FQNEAQ (reference sequence). CDR3 nucleotide sequence: TGTGCCAGCAGCTACCGCACAGATACGCAGTATTTT. It encodes CASSYRTDTQYF.

This clone was detected a few times. DNA for the CDR3: TGTGCCAGCAGCGACGGGCCCGAGCAGTACTTC. Encoded protein: CASSDGPEQYF. The rearrangement links TRBV7-6 to TRBJ2-7, with D hard to call. Germline V gene sequence: CDR1 SGHVS, CDR2 FNYEAQ. This CDR3 region has 11 residues. Trimming removed 5 bases at V and 6 bases at J, with 8 bases between.

J is TRBJ1-3 and V is TRBV4-2; TRBD1 matches at 8 bases. The CDR3 consists of 16 residues. V was pared by 0 bases and J by 3 bases, with 4 bases of the junction left unmatched. Germline V gives CDR1 LGHNA, CDR2 YNFKEQ. The CDR3 DNA is TGTGCCAGCAGCCAAGATGCACAGGGGGTTGGAAACACCATATATTTT. This codes for CASSQDAQGVGNTIYF.

The chain has TRBV27 and TRBJ2-1, with 7 bases identical to TRBD2. V lost 8 bases, J lost 5 bases, and 15 bases stayed unmatched. Germline CDR1 reads MNHEY; CDR2 reads SMNVEV (reference sequence). This CDR3 is 16 amino acids long. CDR3: CASHIGRGGVNNEQFF. CDR3 coding DNA: TGTGCCAGCCATATTGGGAGGGGTGGGGTTAACAATGAGCAGTTCTTC.

This clone appeared a few times. The chain has TRBV7-9 and TRBJ2-2; TRBD2 might be the D (5 bases). This CDR3 spans 17 amino acids. The germline V gene has CDR1 SEHNR and CDR2 FQNEAQ (reference sequence). V lost 2 bases, J lost 2 bases, and 15 bases lay in between. The DNA of the CDR3 is TGTGCCAGCAGCTTATTCCGGGAAGTTGGCAACACCGGGGAGCTGTTTTTT. Its protein is CASSLFREVGNTGELFF.

This clone was observed a few times. This chain joins TRBV6-1 and TRBJ1-2; D is uncertain. Looked up from germline, CDR1 is MNHNS and CDR2 is SASEGT. The V end was cut by 7 bases, the J end by 4 bases, with 10 bases between. CDR3 length: 12 residues. This chain's CDR3 is CASMVNPYGYTF. As DNA, the CDR3 is TGTGCCAGCATGGTGAACCCCTATGGCTACACCTTC.

This clone was counted once. The rearrangement links TRBV10-3 to TRBJ2-3; no firm D call. Trimming cost V 2 bases and J 7 bases, with 10 bases left between them. This CDR3 region has 13 residues. Germline V gene data show CDR1 as ENHRY and CDR2 as SYGVKD. DNA of the CDR3: TGTGCCATCAGTGAGAATATCCGAAATACGCAGTATTTT. Translation gives CAISENIRNTQYF.

V gene TRBV5-4 combines with J gene TRBJ2-5; the match to TRBD1 covers 8 bases. The trim removed 4 bases at V and 3 bases at J, leaving 8 bases unmatched. Looked up from germline, CDR1 is SGHNT and CDR2 is YYREEE (reference sequence). The CDR3 loop spans 15 amino acids. The CDR3 protein is CASSPRRTGKETQYF. The CDR3 DNA is TGTGCCAGCAGCCCCCGGAGGACAGGGAAAGAGACCCAGTACTTC.

This rearrangement joins TRBV29-1 to TRBJ2-7, with 14 bases identical to TRBD2. CDR1 SQVTM and CDR2 ANQGSEA come from the germline V gene. This CDR3 has 14 amino acids. The V segment lost 8 bases and the J segment 5 bases; nucleotides outside the gene matches: 8. DNA for the CDR3: TGCAGCTCCGGACTAGCGGGGGGCGACAACGAGCAGTACTTC. Protein sequence: CSSGLAGGDNEQYF.

For this clone: At one boundary the junction diverges from the germline segment, which might be a read error. This chain uses TRBV7-9 with TRBJ2-1; 7 bases agree with TRBD2. The CDR3 loop spans 17 amino acids. The germline CDR1 and CDR2 sequences are SEHNR and FQNEAQ (reference sequence). The CDR3 region is CAGSPSRGDGDYNEQFF. In nucleotides, the CDR3 is TGTGCCGGCAGCCCCTCACGGGGGGACGGAGATTACAATGAGCAGTTCTTC.